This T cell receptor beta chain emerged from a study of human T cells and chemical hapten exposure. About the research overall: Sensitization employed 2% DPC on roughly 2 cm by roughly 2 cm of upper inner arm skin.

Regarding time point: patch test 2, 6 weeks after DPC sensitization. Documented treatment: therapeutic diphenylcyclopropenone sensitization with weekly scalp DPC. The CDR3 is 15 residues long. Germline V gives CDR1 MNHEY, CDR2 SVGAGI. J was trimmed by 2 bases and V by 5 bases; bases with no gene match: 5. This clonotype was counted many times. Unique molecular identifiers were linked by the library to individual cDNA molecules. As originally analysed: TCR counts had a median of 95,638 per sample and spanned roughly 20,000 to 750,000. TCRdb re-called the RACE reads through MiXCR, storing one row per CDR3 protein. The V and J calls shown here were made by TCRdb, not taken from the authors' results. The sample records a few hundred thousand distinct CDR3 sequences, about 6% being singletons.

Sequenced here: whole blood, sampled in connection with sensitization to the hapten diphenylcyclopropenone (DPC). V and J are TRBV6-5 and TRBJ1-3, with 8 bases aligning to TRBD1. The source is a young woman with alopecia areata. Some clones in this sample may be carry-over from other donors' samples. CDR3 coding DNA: TGTGCCAGCAGTGAGACAGGGGTGGCTGGAAACACCATATATTTT. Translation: CASSETGVAGNTIYF.